These 7 T cell receptor beta chains were all obtained from the same sample, sequenced in a study of response to subunit inactivated influenza vaccine. MiXCR, run by TCRdb on the RT-PCR reads, gives a single entry per CDR3 protein. The table has around 580,000 distinct CDR3 sequences, 12% to 15% seen once. The material sequenced was PBMCs from blood, taken 11 to 12 days after vaccination. The receptors come from a man in his fifties who received an inactivated influenza vaccine.

This clonotype occurred a few times. The chain employs TRBV12-3 or TRBV12-4 and TRBJ2-2, with D tentatively TRBD2 (6 bases). Trimming left V 2 bases short and J 1 base short, with 8 bases between. CDR3 length: 15 residues. In nucleotides, the CDR3 is TGTGCCAGCAGTTTAAAAGCGGGGAACACCGGGGAGCTGTTTTTT. As protein: CASSLKAGNTGELFF.

This clonotype has only a few counts. This chain uses TRBV4-3 with TRBJ2-4; possibly TRBD2 for D (6 bases). CDR1 and CDR2 from the germline V gene are LGHNA and YSLEER. The CDR3 loop spans 17 amino acids. The ends were cut back, 4 bases at V and 1 base at J, with 17 bases in the middle. CDR3 bases: TGCGCCAGCAGCCCCGATGGAGGGGCGGTTGCCAAAAACATTCAGTACTTC. Translation: CASSPDGGAVAKNIQYF.

This clonotype was found a few times. In nucleotides, the CDR3 is TGTGCCAGCAGCGTAGCTCTCGGAGCAGGACAGGGTGTGACCGGGGAGCTGTTTTTT. As protein: CASSVALGAGQGVTGELFF. The chain has TRBV9 and TRBJ2-2, with 8 positions matching TRBD1. The junction had 15 bases not matched to a gene; V was cut back by 0 bases and J by 5 bases. Looked up from germline, CDR1 is SGDLS and CDR2 is YYNGEE. CDR3 length equals 19 residues.

This clonotype has more than one count but fewer than ten. The chain has TRBV20-1 and TRBJ2-7; 11 bases match TRBD2. Losses at the gene ends were 4 bases for V and 5 bases for J; bases not matched to a gene: 7. CDR3 length equals 14 residues. CDR1 DFQATT and CDR2 SNEGSKA come from the germline V gene (reference sequence). The CDR3 bases are TGCAGTGCTACCTCCGGGACTAGCGGAGACGAGCAGTACTTC. This gives the protein CSATSGTSGDEQYF.

The chain employs TRBV29-1 and TRBJ1-1; D possibly corresponds to TRBD1 (5 bases). Between the trimmed V and J ends, which lost 4 bases and 2 bases, there was a span of 11 bases. The CDR3 has 13 amino acids. Germline loops: CDR1 SQVTM, CDR2 ANQGSEA. As DNA, the CDR3 is TGCAGCGTTGGTCCCAGGGACAACACTGAAGCTTTCTTT. It codes for CSVGPRDNTEAFF.

This clonotype turned up a few times. The J gene is TRBJ2-1, the V gene TRBV5-1; 9 bases line up with TRBD2. V lost 2 bases, J lost 0 bases, and 12 bases stayed unmatched. Germline V gene lookup returns CDR1 SGHRS and CDR2 YFSETQ. This CDR3 is built from 19 residues. CDR3 loop: CASSLARGGRVSSYNEQFF. Here the CDR3 DNA reads TGCGCCAGCAGCTTAGCCCGAGGCGGGAGGGTTAGCTCCTACAATGAGCAGTTCTTC.

This clonotype was seen a single time. The chain has TRBV4-3 and TRBJ2-4; TRBD1 aligns across 7 bases. Trimming removed 2 bases from V and 1 base from J; junction bases left unmatched: 2. The CDR3 is made up of 15 amino acids. Germline V gene lookup returns CDR1 LGHNA and CDR2 YSLEER. The CDR3 sequence is CASSQLTGAKNIQYF. The CDR3 region has the DNA TGCGCCAGCAGCCAATTGACAGGGGCCAAAAACATTCAGTACTTC.